Below, 19 T cell receptor beta chains from the same sample are listed, as sequenced in a study of shared clonotypes between healthy human individuals (dated by TCRdb to the early 2020s). Libraries were made using the immunoSEQ multiplex PCR assay. The immuneACCESS repertoire file appears here via TCRdb, limited to in-frame rearrangements. These files lack a portion of the clones; in checked studies, under half of the deficit traces to unresolved V genes, and the cause of the others is not known. Across this sample there are around 240,000 clones, with 65% seen only once. Around 10% of the sample goes to the ten largest clones. Specimen: memory CD4+ T cells sorted from blood. The sample's cell subset or site label, in plain terms: CD45RA-negative fraction. Source of these receptors: a man aged 30 to 45 in good health.

This clone was observed a few times. This CDR3 is CASSHYRGPVDGANVLTF. CDR3 bases: TGTGCCAGCAGCCACTACAGGGGGCCGGTGGATGGGGCCAACGTCCTGACTTTC. The chain recombines TRBV11-2 with TRBJ2-6; TRBD1 aligns across 9 bases. Trimming cost V 5 bases and J 3 bases; bases outside gene matches: 11. Germline CDR1 and CDR2: SGHAT and FQNNGV. The CDR3 has 18 residues.

The CDR3 region has the DNA TGTGCCACCAGCAGAGATTTTGGGTTCACTGAAGCTTTCTTT. As protein: CATSRDFGFTEAFF. This rearrangement joins TRBV15 to TRBJ1-1, with no clear D. CDR3 length: 14 residues. Trimming shortened V by 0 bases and J by 4 bases, and 9 bases separated the two germline ends. The germline V gene encodes CDR1 LNHNV and CDR2 YYDKDF (reference sequence).

About this clone itself: One base separates it from a far larger clone, so it is likely a read error. The V call is TRBV11-2, the J call TRBJ1-5, with 9 bases aligning to TRBD1. CDR1 and CDR2 from the germline V gene are SGHAT and FQNNGV. This CDR3 has 14 amino acids. J lost 2 bases, V lost 6 bases, and 2 bases had no gene match. The chain's CDR3 is CASSRTGGNQPQHF. As DNA, the CDR3 is TGTGCCAGCAGTCGGACAGGGGGCAATCAGCCCCAGCATTTT.

V gene TRBV28 combines with J gene TRBJ2-7; a possible D gene is TRBD1 (5 bases). Per germline, CDR1 MDHEN and CDR2 SYDVKM. V lost 8 bases and J 2 bases, leaving 19 bases between the germline ends. The CDR3 is 15 amino acids. For the CDR3, the DNA is TGTGCCAGCTCCCGCGTCCAGGGTCTGGCCTACGAGCAGTACTTC. Translating gives CASSRVQGLAYEQYF.

The chain joins TRBV11-3 to TRBJ2-1; D may match TRBD1 or TRBD2 (7 bases each). V was clipped by 5 bases and J by 1 base, with 15 bases between them. The germline gives CDR1 SGHNT, CDR2 YENEEA. CDR3 length: 16 residues. CDR3 sequence (DNA): TGTGCCAGCAGCCCGGGGGGCAGGGGGTCCTACAATGAGCAGTTCTTC. This encodes CASSPGGRGSYNEQFF.

J is TRBJ2-1 and V is TRBV21-1; the table's D gene call, TRBD2, was not cross checked with the DNA. TRBV21-1 constitutes a pseudogene. The CDR3 covers 15 residues. The CDR3 protein is CASSYPQRESGEQFF. CDR3 coding DNA: TGTGCCAGCAGCTATCCACAGCGGGAGTCGGGTGAGCAGTTCTTC.

This clone was picked up many times. The rearrangement joins TRBV18 to TRBJ1-5; D is ambiguous. The CDR3 totals 13 residues. Between the trimmed V and J ends, which lost 2 bases and 6 bases, there was a span of 8 bases. The germline V gene encodes CDR1 KGHSH and CDR2 LQKENI. The CDR3 spells CASSPTDGQPQHF. The CDR3 bases are TGTGCCAGCTCACCAACGGACGGTCAGCCCCAGCATTTT.

This chain uses TRBV6-1 with TRBJ1-1; D remains ambiguous. Germline V gene lookup returns CDR1 MNHNS and CDR2 SASEGT. This CDR3 has 14 amino acids. Trimming cost V 2 bases and J 0 bases, with 7 bases left between them. The DNA of the CDR3 is TGTGCCAGCAGTGAATCCCCTTTGAACACTGAAGCTTTCTTT. This sequence encodes CASSESPLNTEAFF.

The chain joins TRBV27 to TRBJ1-1; D perhaps matches TRBD1 (6 bases). The germline CDR1 and CDR2 sequences are MNHEY and SMNVEV (reference sequence). The CDR3 is 14 residues long. V was cut by 5 bases and J by 0 bases, with 10 bases left in between. The CDR3 here is CASSLTGMNTEAFF. The CDR3 DNA is TGTGCCAGCAGTCTTACAGGGATGAACACTGAAGCTTTCTTT.

The rearrangement joins TRBV4-3 to TRBJ2-7; possibly TRBD1 for D (9 bases). CDR3 length equals 16 residues. CDR1 and CDR2 (germline): LGHNA, YSLEER. The V and J ends lost 0 bases and 3 bases respectively, with 15 bases between them. In nucleotides, the CDR3 is TGCGCCAGCAGCCAAGATAGCGGGACAGGGTTCTACGAGCAGTACTTC. Translating gives CASSQDSGTGFYEQYF.

CDR3 residues: CASSPGYSEQFF. The CDR3 bases are TGTGCCAGCAGTCCAGGGTATAGTGAGCAGTTCTTC. The chain employs TRBV6-5 and TRBJ2-1; the D gene is possibly TRBD1 (5 bases). The V gene lost 5 bases and the J gene lost 9 bases, with 11 bases spanning the gap. Per the germline V gene, CDR1 is MNHEY and CDR2 is SVGAGI. CDR3 length: 12 amino acids.

The count of this clone is one. V is TRBV15 and J is TRBJ1-5; D is unresolved. Trimming removed 1 base at V and 5 bases at J, with 6 bases between. In germline, CDR1 is LNHNV, CDR2 YYDKDF (reference sequence). This CDR3 spans 13 amino acids. CDR3 region: CATSRVSDQPQHF. The CDR3 bases are TGTGCCACCAGCAGAGTTTCGGATCAGCCCCAGCATTTT.

J is TRBJ1-5 and V is TRBV5-1; TRBD1 matches 8 bases. Unmatched junction bases numbered 5, after V lost 4 bases and J lost 2 bases. CDR3 length: 15 residues. From germline, CDR1 is SGHRS and CDR2 YFSETQ. This CDR3 reads CASSAGTGRNQPQHF. The CDR3 nucleotides read TGCGCCAGCAGCGCCGGGACAGGCCGCAATCAGCCCCAGCATTTT.

This chain uses TRBV6-1 with TRBJ2-5; 9 bases are a match to TRBD2. V was pared by 5 bases and J by 5 bases, with 9 bases of the junction left unmatched. In germline, CDR1 is MNHNS, CDR2 SASEGT. This CDR3 comprises 15 residues. The DNA for the CDR3 is TGTGCCAGCAGTTTAAGCGGGGGGCCCCCCGAGACCCAGTACTTC. It translates to CASSLSGGPPETQYF.

This clone was seen a few times. This sequence joins TRBV7-6 and TRBJ2-1; possible D gene TRBD2, 5 bases. Germline V gene sequence: CDR1 SGHVS, CDR2 FNYEAQ. This CDR3 is built from 13 residues. V was clipped by 1 base and J by 9 bases, with 10 bases between them. The CDR3 is CASSLVVRGEQFF. The CDR3 DNA follows: TGTGCCAGCAGCTTAGTTGTCCGGGGTGAGCAGTTCTTC.

The CDR3 here is CASSQGSQRGEKLFF. In nucleotides, the CDR3 is TGTGCCAGCAGCCAAGGATCCCAAAGGGGTGAAAAACTGTTTTTT. The chain joins TRBV14 to TRBJ1-4, with D perhaps matching TRBD1 (5 bases). The germline V and J ends were trimmed by 1 base and 7 bases, with 13 bases remaining between them. The CDR3 is made up of 15 amino acids. The germline V gene encodes CDR1 SGHDN and CDR2 FVKESK.

This chain uses TRBV6-5 with TRBJ2-5; 8 nucleotides match TRBD2. This CDR3 has 15 residues. The germline gives CDR1 MNHEY, CDR2 SVGAGI. V shed 2 bases and J 7 bases; nucleotides not matched to a gene: 9. CDR3: CASSYPTSGAGTQYF. CDR3 sequence (DNA): TGTGCCAGCAGTTACCCCACTAGCGGCGCGGGGACCCAGTACTTC.

This clone was counted between two and nine times. This chain links TRBV27 with TRBJ1-5; D is undetermined. Germline CDR1 and CDR2: MNHEY and SMNVEV (reference sequence). V lost 5 bases to trimming and J lost 7 bases, with 12 bases between them. The CDR3 sequence is 13 residues long. CDR3 DNA sequence: TGTGCCAGCAGTCCACGGGGAGGGCAGCCCCAGCATTTT. Residues: CASSPRGGQPQHF.

The V and J genes are TRBV12-5 and TRBJ1-1, with TRBD1 matching 10 bases. This CDR3 comprises 15 residues. Per the germline V gene, CDR1 is LGHNT and CDR2 is FRNRAP. J lost 1 base, V lost 6 bases, and 5 bases had no gene match. CDR3 nucleotides: TGTGCTAGTGGCACGGGACAGGGGTCGAACACTGAAGCTTTCTTT. It codes for CASGTGQGSNTEAFF.